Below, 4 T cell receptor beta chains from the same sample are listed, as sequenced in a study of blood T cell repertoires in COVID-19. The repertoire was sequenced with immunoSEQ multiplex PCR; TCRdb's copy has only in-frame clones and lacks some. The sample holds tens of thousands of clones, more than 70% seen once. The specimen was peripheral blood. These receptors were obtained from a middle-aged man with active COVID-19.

The CDR3 DNA follows: TGTGCCAGCAGCCAAGCCGGGACAGGGGGTTTACTCTCTGGAAACACCATATATTTT. Translating gives CASSQAGTGGLLSGNTIYF. V is TRBV4-2 and J is TRBJ1-3, with TRBD1 identical over 11 bases. The CDR3 covers 19 residues. Germline loops: CDR1 LGHNA, CDR2 YNFKEQ. V was pared by 1 base and J by 0 bases, with 8 bases of the junction left unmatched.

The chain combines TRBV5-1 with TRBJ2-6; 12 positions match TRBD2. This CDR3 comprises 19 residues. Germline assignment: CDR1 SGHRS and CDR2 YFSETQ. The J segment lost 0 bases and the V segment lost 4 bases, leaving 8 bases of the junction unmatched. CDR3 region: CASSPSTSGSPSGANVLTF. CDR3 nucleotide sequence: TGCGCCAGCAGCCCGTCGACTAGCGGGAGTCCCTCTGGGGCCAACGTCCTGACTTTC. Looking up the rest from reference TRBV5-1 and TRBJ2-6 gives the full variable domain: KAGVTQTPRYLIKTRGQQVTLSCSPISGHRSVSWYQQTPGQGLQFLFEYFSETQRNKGNFPGRFSGRQFSNSRSEMNVSTLELGDSALYLCASSPSTSGSPSGANVLTFGAGSRLTVL.

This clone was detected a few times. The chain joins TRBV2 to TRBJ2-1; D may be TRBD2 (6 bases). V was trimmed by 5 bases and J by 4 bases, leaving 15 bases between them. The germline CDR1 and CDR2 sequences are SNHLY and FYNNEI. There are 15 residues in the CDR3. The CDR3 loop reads CASSPSRGFYNEQFF. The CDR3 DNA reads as TGTGCCAGCAGTCCTTCGCGGGGCTTTTACAATGAGCAGTTCTTC.

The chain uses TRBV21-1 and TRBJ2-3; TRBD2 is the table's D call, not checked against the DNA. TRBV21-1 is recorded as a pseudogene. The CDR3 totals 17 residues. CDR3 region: CASSKGPSGRVADTQYF. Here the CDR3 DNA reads TGTGCCAGCAGCAAAGGCCCTAGCGGGAGGGTCGCAGATACGCAGTATTTT.